What follows are 27 T cell receptor beta chains derived from one specimen sequenced in a study of T cells after yellow fever vaccination. TCRdb re-called the 5' RACE reads through MiXCR, storing one row per CDR3 protein. Of a few hundred thousand distinct CDR3 sequences detected, around 6.8% appear once; the ten largest clones hold 15% to 20%. The sample consisted of PBMCs, taken roughly 45 days after the first yellow fever vaccination. All receptors come from a man younger than 35 who received the YFV17D yellow fever vaccine.

Only a few counts were recorded for this clonotype. The chain employs TRBV7-2 and TRBJ2-2; perhaps TRBD1 as D (6 bases). Germline lookup yields CDR1 SGHTA and CDR2 FQGNSA. This CDR3 contains 13 residues. The ends were cut back, 8 bases at V and 7 bases at J, with 14 bases in the middle. CDR3 DNA sequence: TGTGCCAGCGCCCTAGGGGGTGGCGGGGAGCTGTTTTTT. It specifies CASALGGGGELFF. The full variable domain, completed using reference TRBV7-2 and TRBJ2-2, is GAGVSQSPSNKVTEKGKDVELRCDPISGHTALYWYRQSLGQGLEFLIYFQGNSAPDKSGLPSDRFSAERTGGSVSTLTIQRTQQEDSAVYLCASALGGGGELFFGEGSRLTVL.

The sample holds a few counts of this clonotype. The V gene is TRBV20-1, the J gene TRBJ2-4, with 7 bases aligning to TRBD2. Trimming took 0 bases from V and 13 from J; bases not matched to a gene: 0. The CDR3 contains 10 residues. Germline CDR1 and CDR2: DFQATT and SNEGSKA (reference sequence). The CDR3 loop is CSARERGQYF. The CDR3, as DNA: TGCAGTGCTAGAGAGCGGGGGCAGTACTTC.

This clonotype was found a few times. This chain joins TRBV29-1 and TRBJ2-3; 12 positions agree with TRBD1. Per the germline V gene, CDR1 is SQVTM and CDR2 is ANQGSEA. The CDR3 runs 15 residues. With V trimmed by 6 bases and J by 4 bases, 8 bases remained unmatched. CDR3 loop: CSVGPGTGGADTQYF. CDR3 nucleotide sequence: TGCAGCGTCGGCCCCGGGACAGGGGGCGCAGATACGCAGTATTTT.

This clonotype was found many times. The CDR3 sequence is CASSRTTVPGNTIYF. The CDR3 nucleotides read TGTGCCAGCAGCAGGACCACAGTCCCAGGAAACACCATATATTTT. The V call is TRBV5-5, the J call TRBJ1-3; no firm D call. Trimming pared 4 bases from V and 4 bases from J, leaving 15 bases between. Per germline, CDR1 SGHKS and CDR2 YYEKEE (reference sequence). This CDR3 has 15 residues.

This chain links TRBV12-3 or TRBV12-4 with TRBJ2-1; no definite D call. Deletions cut 5 bases from V and 3 bases from J, with 8 bases between. The CDR3 extends over 13 amino acids. CDR3 loop: CASSHLLYNEQFF. CDR3 DNA sequence: TGTGCCAGCAGTCATTTACTCTACAATGAGCAGTTCTTC.

CDR3 bases: TGTGCCAGCAGCCAAGGACAGATACTTACCGGGGAGCTGTTTTTT. This sequence encodes CASSQGQILTGELFF. This chain joins TRBV5-5 and TRBJ2-2; D might be TRBD1 (6 bases). The V gene's germline CDR1 is SGHKS and CDR2 YYEKEE (reference sequence). The V and J ends lost 4 bases and 5 bases respectively, with 15 bases between them. The CDR3 consists of 15 residues.

This clonotype was detected a few times. This chain joins TRBV4-2 and TRBJ1-3; D remains unclear. Germline V CDR1 and CDR2: LGHNA, YNFKEQ. V lost 0 bases, J lost 0 bases, and 9 bases lay in between. The CDR3 loop spans 16 amino acids. Written as DNA, the CDR3 is TGTGCCAGCAGCCAAGAAAGCTCCCGCTCTGGAAACACCATATATTTT. This gives the protein CASSQESSRSGNTIYF.

The chain combines TRBV6-5 with TRBJ2-7; 7 bases are a match to TRBD1. Looked up from germline, CDR1 is MNHEY and CDR2 is SVGAGI. V shed 0 bases and J 2 bases; nucleotides not matched to a gene: 4. The CDR3 extends over 15 amino acids. The CDR3 protein is CASSYSRTGAYEQYV. In DNA, the CDR3 is TGTGCCAGCAGTTACTCGAGGACAGGTGCCTACGAGCAGTACGTC.

J is TRBJ1-2 and V is TRBV19; TRBD1 agrees at 7 bases. The CDR3 has 14 amino acids. V gave up 5 bases and J gave up 6 bases; unmatched junction bases: 9. The germline V gene has CDR1 LNHDA and CDR2 SQIVND (reference sequence). The CDR3 region is CASSLPGTEDGYTF. The CDR3 bases are TGTGCCAGTAGTTTACCCGGGACAGAGGATGGCTACACCTTC.

The rearrangement uses TRBV10-3 and TRBJ1-2; 10 bases line up with TRBD1. CDR1 is ENHRY and CDR2 is SYGVKD in the germline V gene. The V and J ends lost 3 bases and 7 bases, in that order; junction bases with no gene match: 5. The CDR3 covers 14 residues. The CDR3 protein is CAISDSGTGAGYTF. The DNA of the CDR3 is TGTGCCATCAGTGATTCCGGGACAGGGGCTGGCTACACCTTC.

In its sample, this clonotype was seen a few times. V gene TRBV30 combines with J gene TRBJ1-5; D is unresolved. V gave up 2 bases and J gave up 4 bases, with 9 bases separating them. Germline V gene data show CDR1 as GTSNPN and CDR2 as SVGIG (reference sequence). The CDR3 consists of 13 residues. CDR3 nucleotide sequence: TGTGCCTGGAGTACACAGAAGAATCAGCCCCAGCATTTT. Encoded protein: CAWSTQKNQPQHF.

The rearrangement joins TRBV4-1 to TRBJ2-7, with a possible D match to TRBD1 (5 bases). This CDR3 has 15 amino acids. V was pared by 2 bases and J by 2 bases, with 13 bases between. CDR1 and CDR2 from the germline V gene are MGHRA and YSYEKL. CDR3 sequence (DNA): TGCGCCAGCAGCCAACCGACAGAAAGAACCTACGAGCAGTACTTC. This translates into CASSQPTERTYEQYF.

This clonotype has at least ten counts. The J gene is TRBJ2-7, the V gene TRBV29-1, with TRBD1 matching over 8 bases. This CDR3 is 13 amino acids long. V was pared by 6 bases and J by 5 bases, with 9 bases of the junction left unmatched. Germline V lookup: CDR1 SQVTM, CDR2 ANQGSEA. The CDR3 loop is CSVGTGTTHEQYF. The CDR3 nucleotides are TGCAGCGTCGGGACAGGTACAACCCACGAGCAGTACTTC.

This clonotype was counted between two and nine times. The rearrangement uses TRBV29-1 and TRBJ1-3; D is ambiguous. The CDR3 is 12 residues long. V was cut by 5 bases and J by 0 bases, with 5 bases left in between. CDR1 is SQVTM, CDR2 ANQGSEA, per germline. CDR3 region: CSVQSSGNTIYF. CDR3 nucleotide sequence: TGCAGCGTTCAGTCCTCTGGAAACACCATATATTTT.

This clonotype showed up just a few times. CDR3 nucleotide sequence: TGCGCCAGCAGCCAGACATCGTTGTCTGAAAAACTGTTTTTT. It yields the protein CASSQTSLSEKLFF. The genes are TRBV4-3 and TRBJ1-4, with no clear D. V lost 3 bases to trimming and J lost 7 bases, with 12 bases between them. This CDR3 has 14 amino acids. Germline CDR1 is LGHNA and CDR2 is YSLEER.

The gene calls are TRBV20-1 and TRBJ1-1; D is unresolved. Between the trimmed V and J ends, which lost 1 base and 0 bases, there was a span of 6 bases. This CDR3 has 13 amino acids. Per the germline V gene, CDR1 is DFQATT and CDR2 is SNEGSKA (reference sequence). The CDR3 region is CSARADMNTEAFF. The CDR3 bases are TGCAGTGCTAGAGCCGATATGAACACTGAAGCTTTCTTT.

This clonotype was seen only a few times. This rearrangement joins TRBV5-6 to TRBJ2-2, with 11 bases aligning to TRBD2. The V gene end was trimmed by 5 bases and the J gene end by 5 bases; junction bases not matched to a gene: 5. Germline V gene lookup returns CDR1 SGHDT and CDR2 YYEEEE. The CDR3 consists of 15 residues. The CDR3 region is CASSRWTSGTGELFF. The CDR3 coding sequence is TGTGCCAGCAGTCGGTGGACTAGCGGGACCGGGGAGCTGTTTTTT.

The rearrangement links TRBV12-3 or TRBV12-4 to TRBJ2-7; the D is unclear. The V gene lost 6 bases and the J gene lost 7 bases, with 16 bases spanning the gap. The CDR3 is 13 amino acids. CDR3 in amino acids: CASSPDRLGEQYF. The CDR3 DNA reads TGTGCCAGCAGCCCGGACCGCCTAGGGGAGCAGTACTTC.

This clonotype was detected a few times. V and J are TRBV4-2 and TRBJ1-4; D might be TRBD1 (5 bases). The CDR3 contains 19 residues. The germline gives CDR1 LGHNA, CDR2 YNFKEQ. Trimming removed 4 bases at V and 1 base at J, with 22 bases between. CDR3 protein: CASSPAVAGQVRTNEKLFF. Here the CDR3 DNA reads TGTGCCAGCAGCCCCGCTGTGGCAGGGCAAGTGCGAACTAATGAAAAACTGTTTTTT.

This clonotype was counted at least ten times. The rearrangement links TRBV20-1 to TRBJ2-3; 7 bases line up with TRBD1. The ends lost 5 bases at V and 0 bases at J; junction bases unmatched: 5. The CDR3 is 14 amino acids. Germline V CDR1 and CDR2: DFQATT, SNEGSKA (reference sequence). The CDR3 loop reads CSADRVASTDTQYF. As DNA, the CDR3 is TGCAGTGCTGACAGGGTTGCAAGCACAGATACGCAGTATTTT.

The V gene is TRBV27, the J gene TRBJ1-6, with D perhaps matching TRBD1 (6 bases). V was trimmed by 0 bases and J by 10 bases, leaving 13 bases between them. CDR1 and CDR2 from the germline V gene are MNHEY and SMNVEV (reference sequence). CDR3 length: 15 amino acids. The CDR3 sequence is CASSLSMGGRSPLHF. CDR3 nucleotide sequence: TGTGCCAGCAGTTTATCTATGGGGGGCCGGTCACCCCTCCACTTT.

V gene TRBV7-6 combines with J gene TRBJ2-1; D gene ambiguous. There are 17 residues in the CDR3. The germline V gene encodes CDR1 SGHVS and CDR2 FNYEAQ. V lost 4 bases to trimming and J lost 0 bases, with 16 bases between them. The CDR3 is CASSSAVDMSSYNEQFF. The CDR3 DNA follows: TGTGCCAGCAGCTCGGCGGTCGACATGAGCTCCTACAATGAGCAGTTCTTC.

At least ten counts were recorded for this clonotype. The chain is built from TRBV5-6 and TRBJ2-1; tentatively, D is TRBD1 (7 bases). With 4 bases removed from V and 9 bases from J, the gap between germline ends came to 26 bases. Germline CDR1 reads SGHDT; CDR2 reads YYEEEE. The CDR3 runs to 17 residues. The CDR3 region has the DNA TGTGCCAGCAGCATGAGTTCAGGGGGGCATTCGGGGCCTGAGCAGTTCTTC. Translation gives CASSMSSGGHSGPEQFF.

Only a few counts were recorded for this clonotype. This chain uses TRBV6-1 with TRBJ1-1; tentatively, D is TRBD1 (6 bases). Trimming removed 5 bases from V and 7 bases from J, with 14 bases in between. The germline gives CDR1 MNHNS, CDR2 SASEGT. This CDR3 has 13 residues. The CDR3 nucleotides are TGTGCCAGCAGTACATTTAGGGGGGTTGAAGCTTTCTTT. Protein: CASSTFRGVEAFF.

In its sample, this clonotype was seen a few times. The CDR3 nucleotides are TGTGCCAGCAGCTTAGCCCCGGGGGCGATCGTTGAGCAGTTCTTC. This gives the protein CASSLAPGAIVEQFF. The rearrangement links TRBV7-2 to TRBJ2-1, with D perhaps assigned TRBD1 or TRBD2 (6 bases each). The CDR3 runs to 15 residues. V lost 0 bases, J lost 9 bases, and 15 bases lay in between. Germline V gene lookup returns CDR1 SGHTA and CDR2 FQGNSA.

Only a few counts were recorded for this clonotype. V usage is TRBV20-1 and J usage is TRBJ1-6; TRBD1 agrees at 8 bases. With V trimmed by 5 bases and J by 9 bases, 6 bases remained unmatched. The CDR3 contains 13 residues. Per germline, CDR1 DFQATT and CDR2 SNEGSKA (reference sequence). The CDR3 protein is CSAVRGRSSPLHF. The DNA for the CDR3 is TGCAGTGCTGTCAGGGGGCGATCTTCACCCCTCCACTTT.

The chain couples TRBV20-1 to TRBJ1-5; D not resolved. From germline, CDR1 is DFQATT and CDR2 SNEGSKA (reference sequence). Trimming shortened V by 3 bases and J by 1 base, and 10 bases separated the two germline ends. There are 14 residues in the CDR3. The CDR3 DNA reads as TGCAGTGCTAGGGTGGATAACAGCAATCAGCCCCAGCATTTT. Translation: CSARVDNSNQPQHF.